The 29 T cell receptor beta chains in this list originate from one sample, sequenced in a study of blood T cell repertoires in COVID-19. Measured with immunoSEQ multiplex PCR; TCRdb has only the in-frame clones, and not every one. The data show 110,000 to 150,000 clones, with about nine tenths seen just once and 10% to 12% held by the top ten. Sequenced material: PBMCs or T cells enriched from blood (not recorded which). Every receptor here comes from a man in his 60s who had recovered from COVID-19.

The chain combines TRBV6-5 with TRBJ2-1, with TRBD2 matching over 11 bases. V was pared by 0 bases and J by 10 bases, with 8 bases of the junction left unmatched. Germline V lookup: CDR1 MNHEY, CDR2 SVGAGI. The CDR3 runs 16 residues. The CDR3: CASSYSTPGLADEQFF. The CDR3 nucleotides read TGTGCCAGCAGTTACTCGACGCCGGGACTAGCGGACGAGCAGTTCTTC.

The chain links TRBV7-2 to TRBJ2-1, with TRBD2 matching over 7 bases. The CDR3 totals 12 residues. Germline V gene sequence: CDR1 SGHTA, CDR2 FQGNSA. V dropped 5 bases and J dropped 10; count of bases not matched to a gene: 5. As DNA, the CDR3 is TGTGCCAGCAGCCCGGGACTATGGGAGCAGTTCTTC. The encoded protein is CASSPGLWEQFF.

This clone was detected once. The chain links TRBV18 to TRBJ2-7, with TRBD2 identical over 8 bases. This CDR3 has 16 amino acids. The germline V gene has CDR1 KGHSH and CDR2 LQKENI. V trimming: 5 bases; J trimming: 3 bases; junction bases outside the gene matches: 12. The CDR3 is CASSSFRGGNSYEQYF. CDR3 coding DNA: TGTGCCAGCTCATCTTTCCGCGGGGGGAATAGCTACGAGCAGTACTTC.

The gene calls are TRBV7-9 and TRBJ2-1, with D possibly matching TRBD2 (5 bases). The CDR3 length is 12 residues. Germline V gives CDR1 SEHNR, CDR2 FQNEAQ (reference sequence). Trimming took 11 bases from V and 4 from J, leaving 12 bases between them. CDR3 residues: CALLSGYNEQFF. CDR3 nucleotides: TGTGCCTTACTTTCGGGGTACAATGAGCAGTTCTTC.

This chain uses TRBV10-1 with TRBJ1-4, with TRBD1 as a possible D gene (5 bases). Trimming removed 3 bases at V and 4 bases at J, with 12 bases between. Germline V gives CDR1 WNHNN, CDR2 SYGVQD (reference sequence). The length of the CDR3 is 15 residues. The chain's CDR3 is CASSESRQLNEKLFF. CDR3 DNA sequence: TGCGCCAGCAGTGAAAGTAGACAGCTTAATGAAAAACTGTTTTTT.

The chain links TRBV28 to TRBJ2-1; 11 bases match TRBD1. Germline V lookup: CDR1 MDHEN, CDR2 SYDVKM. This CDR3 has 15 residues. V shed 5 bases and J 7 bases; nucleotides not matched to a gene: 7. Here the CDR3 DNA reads TGTGCCAGCAGTCCCGGACAGGGGGCTTATAATGAGCAGTTCTTC. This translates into CASSPGQGAYNEQFF.

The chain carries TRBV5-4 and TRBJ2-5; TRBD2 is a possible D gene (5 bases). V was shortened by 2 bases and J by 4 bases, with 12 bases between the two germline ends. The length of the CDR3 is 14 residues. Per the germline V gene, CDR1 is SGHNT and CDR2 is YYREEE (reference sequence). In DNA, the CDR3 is TGTGCCAGCAGCTTAGGGAGAACTGTAGAGACCCAGTACTTC. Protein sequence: CASSLGRTVETQYF.

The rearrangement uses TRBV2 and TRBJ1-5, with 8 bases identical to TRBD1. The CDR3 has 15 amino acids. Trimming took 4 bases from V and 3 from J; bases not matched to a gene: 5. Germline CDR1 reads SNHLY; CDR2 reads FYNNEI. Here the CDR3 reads CASSGGDRFNQPQHF. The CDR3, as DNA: TGTGCCAGCAGTGGAGGGGACAGGTTCAATCAGCCCCAGCATTTT. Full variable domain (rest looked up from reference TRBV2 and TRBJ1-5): EPEVTQTPSHQVTQMGQEVILRCVPISNHLYFYWYRQILGQKVEFLVSFYNNEISEKSEIFDDQFSVERPDGSNFTLKIRSTKLEDSAMYFCASSGGDRFNQPQHFGDGTRLSIL.

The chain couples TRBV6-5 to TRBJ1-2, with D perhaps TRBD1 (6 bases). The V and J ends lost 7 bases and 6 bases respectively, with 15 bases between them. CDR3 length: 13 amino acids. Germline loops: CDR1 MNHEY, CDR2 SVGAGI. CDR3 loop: CASNAGTFDGYTF. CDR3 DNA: TGTGCCAGCAATGCCGGGACATTTGATGGCTACACCTTC.

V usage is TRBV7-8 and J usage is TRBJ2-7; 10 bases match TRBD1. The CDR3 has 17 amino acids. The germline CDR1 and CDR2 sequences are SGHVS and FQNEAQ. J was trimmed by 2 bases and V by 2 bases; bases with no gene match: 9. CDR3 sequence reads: CASSLTSGQGTPYEQYF. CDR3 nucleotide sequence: TGTGCCAGCAGCTTAACCTCGGGACAGGGGACCCCCTACGAGCAGTACTTC.

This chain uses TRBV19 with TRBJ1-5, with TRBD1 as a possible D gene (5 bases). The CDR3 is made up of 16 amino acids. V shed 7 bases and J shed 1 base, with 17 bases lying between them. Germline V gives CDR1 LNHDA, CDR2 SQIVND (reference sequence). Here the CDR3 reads CASTPPGVGSNQPQHF. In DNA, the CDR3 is TGTGCCAGTACCCCCCCGGGGGTGGGGAGCAATCAGCCCCAGCATTTT.

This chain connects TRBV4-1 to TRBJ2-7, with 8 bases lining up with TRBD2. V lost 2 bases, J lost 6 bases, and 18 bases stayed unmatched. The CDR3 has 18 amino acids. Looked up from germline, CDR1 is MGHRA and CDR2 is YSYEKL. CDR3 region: CASSQRGPGGQKGLEQYF. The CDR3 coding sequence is TGCGCCAGCAGCCAACGGGGCCCGGGGGGGCAAAAGGGTCTCGAGCAGTACTTC.

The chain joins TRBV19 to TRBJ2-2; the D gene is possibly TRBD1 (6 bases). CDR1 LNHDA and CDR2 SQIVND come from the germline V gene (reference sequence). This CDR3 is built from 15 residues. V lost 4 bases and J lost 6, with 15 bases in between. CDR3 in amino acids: CASSSPGDVSGELFF. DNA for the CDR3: TGTGCCAGTAGTAGCCCAGGGGACGTCTCCGGGGAGCTGTTTTTT.

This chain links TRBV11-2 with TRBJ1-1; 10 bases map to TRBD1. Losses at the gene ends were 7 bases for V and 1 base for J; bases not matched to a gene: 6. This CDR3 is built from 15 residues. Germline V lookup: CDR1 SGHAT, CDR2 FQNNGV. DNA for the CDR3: TGTGCCAGCACCCCTCGGACAGGGGGGAACACTGAAGCTTTCTTT. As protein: CASTPRTGGNTEAFF.

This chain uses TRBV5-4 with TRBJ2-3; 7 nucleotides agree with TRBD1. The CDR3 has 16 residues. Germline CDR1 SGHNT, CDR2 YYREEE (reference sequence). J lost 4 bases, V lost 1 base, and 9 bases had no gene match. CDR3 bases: TGTGCCAGCAGCTTGCGGACGAACAGGGGAGCAGATACGCAGTATTTT. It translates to CASSLRTNRGADTQYF.

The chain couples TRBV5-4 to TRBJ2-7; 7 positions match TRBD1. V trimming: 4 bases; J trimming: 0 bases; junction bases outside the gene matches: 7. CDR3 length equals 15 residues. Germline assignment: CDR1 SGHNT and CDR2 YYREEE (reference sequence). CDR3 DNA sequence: TGTGCCAGCAGCACCACCGGGACAGTCTCCTACGAGCAGTACTTC. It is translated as CASSTTGTVSYEQYF.

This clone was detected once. The CDR3 here is CAWRTTGLAGYTF. The CDR3 region has the DNA TGTGCCTGGAGAACAACAGGGTTGGCTGGCTACACCTTC. V is TRBV30 and J is TRBJ1-2; D perhaps matches TRBD1 (6 bases). Germline V CDR1 and CDR2: GTSNPN, SVGIG (reference sequence). The V gene lost 3 bases and the J gene lost 7 bases, with 15 bases spanning the gap. The CDR3 is 13 amino acids. Combining the CDR3 with reference TRBV30 and TRBJ1-2 gives the whole variable domain SQTIHQWPATLVQPVGSPLSLECTVEGTSNPNLYWYRQAAGRGLQLLFYSVGIGQISSEVPQNLSASRPQDRQFILSSKKLLLSDSGFYLCAWRTTGLAGYTFGSGTRLTVV.

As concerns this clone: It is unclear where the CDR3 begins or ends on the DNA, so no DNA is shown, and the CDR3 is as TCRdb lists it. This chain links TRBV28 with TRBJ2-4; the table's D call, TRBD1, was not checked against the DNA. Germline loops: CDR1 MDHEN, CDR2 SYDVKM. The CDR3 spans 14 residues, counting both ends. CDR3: CASSFLAGPNIQYF.

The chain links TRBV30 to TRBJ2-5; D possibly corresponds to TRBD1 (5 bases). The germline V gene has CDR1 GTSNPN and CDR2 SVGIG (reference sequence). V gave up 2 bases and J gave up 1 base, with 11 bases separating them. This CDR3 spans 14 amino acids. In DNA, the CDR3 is TGTGCCTGGAGTCTTCTGGGGCTCCAAGAGACCCAGTACTTC. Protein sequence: CAWSLLGLQETQYF.

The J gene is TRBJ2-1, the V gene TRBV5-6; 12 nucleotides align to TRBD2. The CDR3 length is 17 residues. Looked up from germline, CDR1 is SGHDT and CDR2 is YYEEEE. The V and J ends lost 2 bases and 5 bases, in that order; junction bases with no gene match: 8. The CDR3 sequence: CASSFLAGGIVNNEQFF. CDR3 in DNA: TGTGCCAGCAGCTTCCTAGCGGGAGGGATTGTGAACAATGAGCAGTTCTTC.

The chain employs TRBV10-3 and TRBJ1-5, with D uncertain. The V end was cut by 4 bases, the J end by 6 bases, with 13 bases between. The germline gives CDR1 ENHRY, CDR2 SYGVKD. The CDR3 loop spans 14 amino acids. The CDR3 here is CAISADPTGQPQHF. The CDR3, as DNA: TGTGCCATCAGTGCCGACCCAACGGGTCAGCCCCAGCATTTT.

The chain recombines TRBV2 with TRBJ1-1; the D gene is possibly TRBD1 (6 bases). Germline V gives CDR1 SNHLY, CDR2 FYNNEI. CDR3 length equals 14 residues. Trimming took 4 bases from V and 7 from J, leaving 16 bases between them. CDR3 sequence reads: CASSAYREVGEAFF. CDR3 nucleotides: TGTGCCAGCAGTGCGTACAGGGAAGTGGGTGAAGCTTTCTTT.

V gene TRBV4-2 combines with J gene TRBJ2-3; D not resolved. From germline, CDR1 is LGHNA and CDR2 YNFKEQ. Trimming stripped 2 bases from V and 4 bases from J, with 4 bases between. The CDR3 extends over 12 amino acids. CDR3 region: CASSQSADTQYF. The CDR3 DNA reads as TGTGCCAGCAGCCAATCAGCAGATACGCAGTATTTT.

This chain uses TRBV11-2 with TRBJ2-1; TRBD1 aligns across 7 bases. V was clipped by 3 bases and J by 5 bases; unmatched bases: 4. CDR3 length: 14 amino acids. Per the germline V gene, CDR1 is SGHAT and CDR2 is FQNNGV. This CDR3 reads CASSLRDRNNEQFF. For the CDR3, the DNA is TGTGCCAGCAGCTTGAGGGACAGAAACAATGAGCAGTTCTTC.

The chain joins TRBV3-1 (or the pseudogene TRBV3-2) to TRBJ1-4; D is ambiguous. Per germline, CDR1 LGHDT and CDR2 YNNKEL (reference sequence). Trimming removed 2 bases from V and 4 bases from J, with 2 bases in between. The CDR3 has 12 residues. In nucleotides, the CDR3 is TGTGCCAGCAGCCAACTTAATGAAAAACTGTTTTTT. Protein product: CASSQLNEKLFF.

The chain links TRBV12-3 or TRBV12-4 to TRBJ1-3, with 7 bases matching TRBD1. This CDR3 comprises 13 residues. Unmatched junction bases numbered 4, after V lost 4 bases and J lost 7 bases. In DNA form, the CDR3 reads TGTGCCAGCAGTTGGGGACAGCCGAACACCATATATTTT. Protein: CASSWGQPNTIYF.

This chain's CDR3 is CASSQLPGQSTNYGYTF. The CDR3 nucleotides are TGTGCCAGCTCCCAACTCCCGGGACAGAGTACTAACTATGGCTACACCTTC. The V call is TRBV18, the J call TRBJ1-2; 7 bases fit TRBD1. V was clipped by 6 bases and J by 0 bases; unmatched bases: 13. From germline, CDR1 is KGHSH and CDR2 LQKENI. The CDR3 runs 17 residues.

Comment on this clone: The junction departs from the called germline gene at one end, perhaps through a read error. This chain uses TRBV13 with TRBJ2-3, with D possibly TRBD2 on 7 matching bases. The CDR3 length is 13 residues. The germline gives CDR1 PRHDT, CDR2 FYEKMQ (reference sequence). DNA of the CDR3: TGTGCCAGCAGTTTGGGGGGGACACCGCGGGTGGATTTT. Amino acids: CASSLGGTPRVDF.

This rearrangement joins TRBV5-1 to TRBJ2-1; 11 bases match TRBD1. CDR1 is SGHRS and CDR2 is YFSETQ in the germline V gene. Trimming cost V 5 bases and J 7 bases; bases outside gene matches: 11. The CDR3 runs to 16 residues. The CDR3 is CASRSVGQGAVNEQFF. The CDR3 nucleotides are TGCGCCAGCAGGTCCGTCGGACAGGGGGCCGTGAATGAGCAGTTCTTC.